The 8 T cell receptor beta chains below all came from one sample that was sequenced in a study of T cell changes during pregnancy in multiple sclerosis. Assay used: immunoSEQ multiplex PCR; TCRdb lists only in-frame clones, some missing. The table has 40,000 to 50,000 clones, about 94% seen once. The starting material was CD4+ T cells from peripheral blood mononuclear cells, obtained in the first trimester of pregnancy. The receptors originated from a female donor with multiple sclerosis, enrolled in a pregnancy study.

This CDR3 is CASMRGSGANVLTF. The CDR3 DNA reads TGTGCCAGCATGCGGGGGAGTGGGGCCAACGTCCTGACTTTC. The rearrangement uses TRBV2 and TRBJ2-6; 7 positions agree with TRBD2. Germline V CDR1 and CDR2: SNHLY, FYNNEI. This CDR3 is built from 14 residues. With 7 bases clipped from V and 3 bases from J, the junction kept 3 bases outside the gene matches.

This clone was recorded only once. This chain joins TRBV2 and TRBJ1-4; tentative D call: TRBD1 (6 bases). CDR3 length: 12 amino acids. Deletions cut 6 bases from V and 4 bases from J, with 6 bases between. In germline, CDR1 is SNHLY, CDR2 FYNNEI. In DNA form, the CDR3 reads TGTGCCAGCAGGGACAGTAATGAAAAACTGTTTTTT. Translated, it gives CASRDSNEKLFF.

The chain couples TRBV6-6 to TRBJ1-1, with D possibly matching TRBD1 (5 bases). Germline CDR1 is MNHNY and CDR2 is SVGAGI (reference sequence). Trimming shortened V by 6 bases and J by 11 bases, and 13 bases separated the two germline ends. The CDR3 totals 11 residues. CDR3 sequence reads: CASRNPGRAFF. Here the CDR3 DNA reads TGTGCCAGCAGAAACCCAGGGAGGGCTTTCTTT.

The V gene is TRBV15, the J gene TRBJ1-1; 9 bases are a match to TRBD1. J lost 7 bases, V lost 1 base, and 7 bases had no gene match. Germline-derived CDR1 and CDR2 are LNHNV and YYDKDF (reference sequence). The CDR3 is 15 amino acids. CDR3 in DNA: TGTGCCACCAGCAGAGTCGGACAGGGGCTACTTGAAGCTTTCTTT. Its translation is CATSRVGQGLLEAFF.

The chain recombines TRBV6-1 with TRBJ1-3, with D hard to call. V shed 5 bases and J shed 0 bases, with 5 bases lying between them. This CDR3 is 13 amino acids long. The germline V gene has CDR1 MNHNS and CDR2 SASEGT. The CDR3 is CASSQISGNTIYF. The DNA of the CDR3 is TGTGCCAGCAGTCAGATCTCTGGAAACACCATATATTTT.

The V gene is TRBV6-1, the J gene TRBJ2-5; 9 bases map to TRBD2. The germline V gene has CDR1 MNHNS and CDR2 SASEGT. The CDR3 is 17 amino acids. J lost 4 bases, V lost 1 base, and 10 bases had no gene match. The CDR3 DNA is TGTGCCAGCAGTGAAGATCCCCTACTAGCGGGTTTAGAGACCCAGTACTTC. Amino acids: CASSEDPLLAGLETQYF.

J is TRBJ2-1 and V is TRBV7-2; possibly TRBD2 for D (6 bases). The CDR3 extends over 16 amino acids. Trimming took 1 base from V and 6 from J, leaving 16 bases between them. Germline-derived CDR1 and CDR2 are SGHTA and FQGNSA. The CDR3 protein is CASSLDGWLATNEQFF. CDR3 in DNA: TGTGCCAGCAGCTTAGACGGGTGGCTAGCGACCAATGAGCAGTTCTTC.

The CDR3 sequence: CASRQGLNQPQHF. CDR3 nucleotides: TGTGCCAGCAGACAGGGCCTCAATCAGCCCCAGCATTTT. The genes are TRBV2 and TRBJ1-5, with a weak D call TRBD1 (6 bases). Germline CDR1 SNHLY, CDR2 FYNNEI. CDR3 length: 13 amino acids. V was trimmed by 6 bases and J by 3 bases, leaving 9 bases between them.